Listed below are T cell receptor beta chains from one sample, sequenced in a study of T cell responses to AZD1222 COVID-19 vaccine. Data came from immunoSEQ multiplex PCR; TCRdb stores just in-frame clones and leaves some out. In the table there are 130,000 to 150,000 clones, 80% to 95% of which are singletons. The sample here was peripheral blood, taken on day 0 of MenACWY control vaccination. The receptors shown here come from an adult in good health. Each CDR3 is given with its conserved first and last residue. The D gene is left open where the match is weak. Size values are once, few and many counts, or a class for expanded clones, and some rows have none.

d_call: -; j_call: TRBJ2-3; clone_size: -; v_call: TRBV27; cdr3_nt: TGTGCCAGCAGTTTAGGCAGGGCCAACACAGATACGCAGTATTTT; cdr3_aa: CASSLGRANTDTQYF
d_call: -; j_call: TRBJ1-4; clone_size: -; v_call: TRBV3-1/TRBV3-2; cdr3_nt: TGTGCCAGCAGCCAAGGTTTTTTGGGCAATCCACTGTTTTTT; cdr3_aa: CASSQGFLGNPLFF
d_call: TRBD1; j_call: TRBJ2-3; clone_size: -; v_call: TRBV5-1; cdr3_nt: TGCGCCAGCAGCCCGCAGGGGGCGCGGGATACGCAGTATTTT; cdr3_aa: CASSPQGARDTQYF
d_call: -; j_call: TRBJ1-1; clone_size: once; v_call: TRBV10-3; cdr3_nt: TGTGCCATCAGTGATCAGGGGAACACTGAAGCTTTCTTT; cdr3_aa: CAISDQGNTEAFF
d_call: TRBD1; j_call: TRBJ1-3; clone_size: -; v_call: TRBV18; cdr3_nt: TGTGCCAGCTCACCTAACAGGGGAGACACCATATATTTT; cdr3_aa: CASSPNRGDTIYF
d_call: -; j_call: TRBJ1-2; clone_size: -; v_call: TRBV5-6; cdr3_nt: TGTGCCAGCAGCTTGGTGGGAGCCTATGGCTACACCTTC; cdr3_aa: CASSLVGAYGYTF
d_call: TRBD1; j_call: TRBJ1-1; clone_size: -; v_call: TRBV11-1; cdr3_nt: TGTGCCAGCAGCCTCCGGGACAGGTTATTTGACACTGAAGCTTTCTTT; cdr3_aa: CASSLRDRLFDTEAFF
d_call: TRBD1; j_call: TRBJ1-2; clone_size: medium-sized; v_call: TRBV7-2; cdr3_nt: TGTGCCAGCAGTCATCGACAGGGGGGTGATGGCTACACCTTC; cdr3_aa: CASSHRQGGDGYTF
d_call: -; j_call: TRBJ2-1; clone_size: -; v_call: TRBV7-9; cdr3_nt: TGTGCCAGCAGCTTAGTTGGCCTCCCCATTAATGAGCAGTTCTTC; cdr3_aa: CASSLVGLPINEQFF
d_call: -; j_call: TRBJ1-1; clone_size: once; v_call: TRBV6-1; cdr3_nt: TGTGCCAGCAGTGAAGCGTGGGGAGGGCCTTTCAGGATGAACACTGAAGCTTTCTTT; cdr3_aa: CASSEAWGGPFRMNTEAFF
d_call: -; j_call: TRBJ1-2; clone_size: few; v_call: TRBV6-5; cdr3_nt: TGTGCCAGCAGACCCGGGACGATCAACTATGGCTACACCTTC; cdr3_aa: CASRPGTINYGYTF
d_call: TRBD1; j_call: TRBJ1-2; clone_size: -; v_call: TRBV4-1; cdr3_nt: TGCGCCAGCAGCAGACAGGGGTCCTATGGCTACACCTTC; cdr3_aa: CASSRQGSYGYTF
d_call: -; j_call: TRBJ2-1; clone_size: -; v_call: TRBV5-1; cdr3_nt: TGCGCCAGCAGCTTGGCAACTAGCTTGAATGAGCAGTTCTTC; cdr3_aa: CASSLATSLNEQFF
d_call: -; j_call: TRBJ1-2; clone_size: -; v_call: TRBV30; cdr3_nt: TGTGCCTGGAAGCTATCCTATCCCGGCTACACCTTC; cdr3_aa: CAWKLSYPGYTF
d_call: -; j_call: TRBJ2-3; clone_size: -; v_call: TRBV4-1; cdr3_nt: TGCGCCAGCAGCCAAGAACCGGGGTTGAGGGCAGATACGCAGTATTTT; cdr3_aa: CASSQEPGLRADTQYF
d_call: TRBD1; j_call: TRBJ2-1; clone_size: -; v_call: TRBV27; cdr3_nt: TGTGCCAGCATGACGAGGGACAGGTGGTACAATGAGCAGTTCTTC; cdr3_aa: CASMTRDRWYNEQFF
d_call: -; j_call: TRBJ1-2; clone_size: -; v_call: TRBV18; cdr3_nt: TGTGCCAGCTCACCATCAGGGGTGACTAACTATGGCTACACCTTC; cdr3_aa: CASSPSGVTNYGYTF
d_call: TRBD1; j_call: TRBJ1-1; clone_size: few; v_call: TRBV12-3/TRBV12-4; cdr3_nt: TGTGCCAGCAGTTACAGGGGAGCTGAAGCTTTCTTT; cdr3_aa: CASSYRGAEAFF
d_call: TRBD1; j_call: TRBJ1-1; clone_size: -; v_call: TRBV12-3/TRBV12-4; cdr3_nt: TGTGCCAGCAGCCTACAGGGGGCTGAGGCTTTCTTT; cdr3_aa: CASSLQGAEAFF
d_call: -; j_call: TRBJ1-2; clone_size: -; v_call: TRBV6-4; cdr3_nt: TGTGCCAGCAGTGACTCGGAGGGCCCCTCTCACATTGGCTACACCTTC; cdr3_aa: CASSDSEGPSHIGYTF
d_call: -; j_call: TRBJ1-2; clone_size: -; v_call: TRBV5-1; cdr3_nt: TGCGCCAGCAGAGAGGAAATCGGCTATGGCTACACCTTC; cdr3_aa: CASREEIGYGYTF
d_call: TRBD2; j_call: TRBJ2-1; clone_size: -; v_call: TRBV5-5; cdr3_nt: TGTGCCAGCAGCTTACTAGTGGCGGGAGCAGAAAATGAGCAGTTCTTC; cdr3_aa: CASSLLVAGAENEQFF
d_call: -; j_call: TRBJ1-2; clone_size: -; v_call: TRBV4-1; cdr3_nt: TGCGCCAGCAGCCAAACTGGGAGATATGGCTACACCTTC; cdr3_aa: CASSQTGRYGYTF
d_call: -; j_call: TRBJ1-2; clone_size: -; v_call: TRBV5-1; cdr3_nt: TGCGCCAGCAGCTTGGAGGGCAGACGAACTAACTATGGCTACACCTTC; cdr3_aa: CASSLEGRRTNYGYTF
d_call: TRBD1; j_call: TRBJ2-6; clone_size: -; v_call: TRBV28; cdr3_nt: TGTGCCAGCAGTTTTCAGGACAGGGCCATCTCTGGGGCCAACGTCCTGACTTTC; cdr3_aa: CASSFQDRAISGANVLTF
d_call: TRBD2; j_call: TRBJ2-1; clone_size: -; v_call: TRBV5-1; cdr3_nt: TGCGCCAGCAGCTTGAAATCTAGCGGCGCCGATGAGCAGTTCTTC; cdr3_aa: CASSLKSSGADEQFF
d_call: -; j_call: TRBJ2-7; clone_size: -; v_call: TRBV6-5; cdr3_nt: TGTGCCAGCAGTCCACCGACAGGGAGGGGCTACGAGCAGTACTTC; cdr3_aa: CASSPPTGRGYEQYF
d_call: -; j_call: TRBJ1-1; clone_size: -; v_call: TRBV30; cdr3_nt: TGTGCCTGGAGTGGGGGACCCCTAATGAACACTGAAGCTTTCTTT; cdr3_aa: CAWSGGPLMNTEAFF
d_call: -; j_call: TRBJ1-5; clone_size: -; v_call: TRBV19; cdr3_nt: TGTGCCAGTAGTATTGACGGGAGACAGCCCCAGCATTTT; cdr3_aa: CASSIDGRQPQHF